Each of the 24 T cell receptor beta chains below was sequenced from the same sample in a study of cytomegalovirus exposure and HLA in healthy donors. The protocol was immunoSEQ multiplex PCR, while the TCRdb copy is restricted to in-frame clones and leaves out a portion. The sample yields 100,000 to 150,000 clones, 90% to 97% seen once. The source material was PBMCs. The receptors were gathered from a young man in good health and CMV-seronegative.

This clone has a handful of counts. The rearrangement links TRBV20-1 to TRBJ1-5; no definite D call. Germline assignment: CDR1 DFQATT and CDR2 SNEGSKA (reference sequence). CDR3 length equals 10 residues. Trimming left V 5 bases short and J 6 bases short, with 5 bases between. The CDR3 DNA follows: TGCAGTGCTGGGAGTCAGCCCCAGCATTTT. Encoded protein: CSAGSQPQHF.

The J gene is TRBJ1-2, the V gene TRBV7-2, with a weak D call TRBD1 (5 bases). Germline V gene data show CDR1 as SGHTA and CDR2 as FQGNSA. Trimming took off 1 base at V and 10 bases at J, with 13 bases between the two ends. CDR3 length: 13 amino acids. The CDR3 DNA reads TGTGCCAGCAGCTTAGAGGCAGGGTACGACTACACCTTC. Translating gives CASSLEAGYDYTF.

The rearrangement joins TRBV7-8 to TRBJ2-1; maybe TRBD1 (6 bases). V was trimmed by 8 bases and J by 3 bases, leaving 20 bases between them. This CDR3 is built from 16 residues. Germline-derived CDR1 and CDR2 are SGHVS and FQNEAQ. CDR3 in amino acids: CASEGEGSRYYNEQFF. Here the CDR3 DNA reads TGTGCCAGCGAGGGGGAAGGGAGCAGATACTACAATGAGCAGTTCTTC. Full variable domain (outside the CDR3, taken from reference TRBV7-8 and TRBJ2-1): GAGVSQSPRYKVAKRGQDVALRCDPISGHVSLFWYQQALGQGPEFLTYFQNEAQLDKSGLPSDRFFAERPEGSVSTLKIQRTQQEDSAVYLCASEGEGSRYYNEQFFGPGTRLTVL.

This clone was seen once. The rearrangement links TRBV7-6 to TRBJ2-2; 8 nucleotides match TRBD2. Trimming at V came to 5 bases and at J to 0 bases, leaving 5 bases not matched to a gene. Germline CDR1 and CDR2: SGHVS and FNYEAQ. The CDR3 consists of 16 residues. The CDR3 DNA follows: TGTGCCAGCAGCCTGATAGCGGGACCGAACACCGGGGAGCTGTTTTTT. Protein product: CASSLIAGPNTGELFF.

The count of this clone is one. The J gene is TRBJ2-2, the V gene TRBV10-3; weak D call: TRBD2 (6 bases). The germline V gene encodes CDR1 ENHRY and CDR2 SYGVKD. CDR3 size: 17 residues. The V end was cut by 8 bases, the J end by 2 bases, with 21 bases between. CDR3 loop: CAILGSGAGPNTGELFF. The CDR3 DNA sequence: TGTGCCATCCTCGGGAGTGGGGCAGGGCCAAACACCGGGGAGCTGTTTTTT.

J is TRBJ2-1 and V is TRBV28, with a tentative D call TRBD1 (6 bases). Germline CDR1 reads MDHEN; CDR2 reads SYDVKM. The CDR3 is made up of 18 amino acids. The V gene lost 4 bases and the J gene lost 5 bases, with 24 bases spanning the gap. The CDR3 loop reads CASSSVQGRAWVHNEQFF. The CDR3 bases are TGTGCCAGCAGTTCAGTACAGGGTAGAGCTTGGGTTCACAATGAGCAGTTCTTC. The full variable domain, with the rest looked up from reference TRBV28 and TRBJ2-1, is DVKVTQSSRYLVKRTGEKVFLECVQDMDHENMFWYRQDPGLGLRLIYFSYDVKMKEKGDIPEGYSVSREKKERFSLILESASTNQTSMYLCASSSVQGRAWVHNEQFFGPGTRLTVL.

The chain recombines TRBV5-1 with TRBJ2-7, with 9 positions matching TRBD1. Per germline, CDR1 SGHRS and CDR2 YFSETQ. This CDR3 is 15 amino acids long. V lost 3 bases and J lost 6; bases outside the gene matches: 10. The CDR3 here is CASSWVGQGIGEQYF. The CDR3 bases are TGCGCCAGCAGCTGGGTGGGACAGGGAATCGGCGAGCAGTACTTC.

This chain connects TRBV6-5 to TRBJ2-1; 13 bases agree with TRBD2. Germline CDR1 reads MNHEY; CDR2 reads SVGAGI. There are 16 residues in the CDR3. J was trimmed by 6 bases and V by 4 bases; bases with no gene match: 6. The CDR3 nucleotides read TGTGCCAGCAGTTCCATGACTAGCGGGAGGACCAATGAGCAGTTCTTC. It encodes CASSSMTSGRTNEQFF.

The chain joins TRBV9 to TRBJ1-4, with D possibly being TRBD1 (5 bases). Trimming stripped 0 bases from V and 4 bases from J, with 7 bases between. The CDR3 has 14 amino acids. CDR1 and CDR2 from the germline V gene are SGDLS and YYNGEE. CDR3 amino acids: CASSVGQYNEKLFF. Written as DNA, the CDR3 is TGTGCCAGCAGCGTAGGACAGTATAATGAAAAACTGTTTTTT. Complete variable domain (other parts from reference TRBV9 and TRBJ1-4): DSGVTQTPKHLITATGQRVTLRCSPRSGDLSVYWYQQSLDQGLQFLIQYYNGEERAKGNILERFSAQQFPDLHSELNLSSLELGDSALYFCASSVGQYNEKLFFGSGTQLSVL.

V usage is TRBV7-9 and J usage is TRBJ2-2, with TRBD2 as a possible D gene (5 bases). The germline V gene encodes CDR1 SEHNR and CDR2 FQNEAQ (reference sequence). The CDR3 is 15 residues long. With 1 base removed from V and 10 bases from J, the gap between germline ends came to 16 bases. Here the CDR3 DNA reads TGTGCCAGCAGCTTAGGATCGGGGAAACGGGAGGAGCTGTTTTTT. This translates into CASSLGSGKREELFF.

This rearrangement joins TRBV6-5 to TRBJ2-1; 7 bases align to TRBD2. The V and J ends lost 3 bases and 9 bases, in that order; junction bases with no gene match: 11. CDR3 length: 15 residues. CDR1 and CDR2 from the germline V gene are MNHEY and SVGAGI. Written as DNA, the CDR3 is TGTGCCAGCAGTTATATTCGGGGAGGGCCAACTGAGCAGTTCTTC. It encodes CASSYIRGGPTEQFF.

This chain links TRBV4-3 with TRBJ2-1, with D unresolved. In germline, CDR1 is LGHNA, CDR2 YSLEER. This CDR3 has 15 residues. V was trimmed by 8 bases and J by 0 bases, leaving 14 bases between them. The CDR3 DNA reads as TGCGCCAGCTCGGGTAGCTCGATCTCCTACAATGAGCAGTTCTTC. The encoded protein is CASSGSSISYNEQFF.

The chain recombines TRBV19 with TRBJ1-5, with D uncertain. CDR1 is LNHDA, CDR2 SQIVND, per germline (reference sequence). Trimming took 1 base from V and 3 from J, leaving 7 bases between them. This CDR3 spans 14 amino acids. The CDR3 sequence is CASSIVQYNQPQHF. In DNA form, the CDR3 reads TGTGCCAGTAGTATAGTACAGTACAATCAGCCCCAGCATTTT.

The J gene is TRBJ1-4, the V gene TRBV6-5; TRBD1 matches at 7 bases. Germline-derived CDR1 and CDR2 are MNHEY and SVGAGI. V shed 5 bases and J 3 bases; nucleotides not matched to a gene: 3. The CDR3 is 14 amino acids. Here the CDR3 DNA reads TGTGCCAGCAGTAGGGGGCTGGCTAATGAAAAACTGTTTTTT. It yields the protein CASSRGLANEKLFF.

The V gene is TRBV5-1, the J gene TRBJ2-7; 10 bases fit TRBD1. The V gene's germline CDR1 is SGHRS and CDR2 YFSETQ. V shed 4 bases, J shed 7 bases, and the junction held 5 bases outside the gene matches. CDR3 length: 13 residues. The CDR3, as DNA: TGCGCCAGCAGCGGCGGACAGGGGGGAGAGCAGTACTTC. The encoded protein is CASSGGQGGEQYF. Together with reference TRBV5-1 and TRBJ2-7, the CDR3 gives the full variable domain: KAGVTQTPRYLIKTRGQQVTLSCSPISGHRSVSWYQQTPGQGLQFLFEYFSETQRNKGNFPGRFSGRQFSNSRSEMNVSTLELGDSALYLCASSGGQGGEQYFGPGTRLTVT.

The rearrangement uses TRBV30 and TRBJ1-1; 8 nucleotides agree with TRBD1. The V gene's germline CDR1 is GTSNPN and CDR2 SVGIG (reference sequence). This CDR3 spans 14 amino acids. The V gene end was trimmed by 4 bases and the J gene end by 7 bases; junction bases not matched to a gene: 11. Here the CDR3 reads CAWKGRGREVEAFF. The CDR3 region has the DNA TGTGCCTGGAAGGGCAGGGGGCGCGAGGTTGAAGCTTTCTTT.

This chain joins TRBV5-6 and TRBJ1-4; 7 nucleotides line up with TRBD1. Germline loops: CDR1 SGHDT, CDR2 YYEEEE. V gave up 0 bases and J gave up 6 bases; unmatched junction bases: 5. The CDR3 is 15 residues long. The CDR3 nucleotides read TGTGCCAGCAGCTTGGCCGACAGGGTATATGAAAAACTGTTTTTT. The encoded protein is CASSLADRVYEKLFF.

V gene TRBV25-1 combines with J gene TRBJ1-3; 9 bases agree with TRBD1. CDR3 length: 14 amino acids. In germline, CDR1 is MGHDK, CDR2 SYGVNS. V lost 5 bases to trimming and J lost 8 bases; unmatched junction nucleotides: 7. CDR3 loop: CASSQTDRGDTIYF. CDR3 bases: TGTGCCAGCAGTCAGACGGACAGGGGAGACACCATATATTTT.

The J gene is TRBJ1-2, the V gene TRBV5-4; TRBD1 agrees at 8 bases. Trimming removed 0 bases from V and 6 bases from J; junction bases left unmatched: 4. The CDR3 loop spans 14 amino acids. The V gene's germline CDR1 is SGHNT and CDR2 YYREEE (reference sequence). CDR3 sequence: CASSLGTGIDGYTF. The CDR3 nucleotides read TGTGCCAGCAGCTTGGGGACAGGGATCGATGGCTACACCTTC.

V gene TRBV28 combines with J gene TRBJ1-5, with 8 bases identical to TRBD1. V was pared by 2 bases and J by 4 bases, with 7 bases of the junction left unmatched. The CDR3 covers 16 residues. Germline V gives CDR1 MDHEN, CDR2 SYDVKM. The CDR3 region is CASSLGQGIWNQPQHF. As DNA, the CDR3 is TGTGCCAGCAGTTTAGGACAGGGAATATGGAATCAGCCCCAGCATTTT.

This clone was found once. This chain uses TRBV18 with TRBJ2-1, with 8 positions matching TRBD1. Germline CDR1 reads KGHSH; CDR2 reads LQKENI. J lost 5 bases, V lost 3 bases, and 9 bases had no gene match. This CDR3 contains 16 residues. CDR3 DNA: TGTGCCAGCTCACCCGACAGGGGCCGTCGGGACAATGAGCAGTTCTTC. Translation: CASSPDRGRRDNEQFF.

J is TRBJ1-4 and V is TRBV28; D is unclear. Germline lookup yields CDR1 MDHEN and CDR2 SYDVKM. CDR3 size: 15 residues. V shed 5 bases and J shed 3 bases, with 13 bases lying between them. The CDR3 nucleotides read TGTGCCAGCAGTCCCCCCGGGAATTCTAATGAAAAACTGTTTTTT. It codes for CASSPPGNSNEKLFF.

The chain employs TRBV19 and TRBJ1-1, with D unclear. V shed 9 bases and J shed 0 bases, with 5 bases lying between them. From germline, CDR1 is LNHDA and CDR2 SQIVND (reference sequence). This CDR3 is 11 amino acids long. CDR3 nucleotide sequence: TGTGCCAGCAACATGAACACTGAAGCTTTCTTT. This codes for CASNMNTEAFF.

In DNA form, the CDR3 reads TGTGCCAGTAGTATGATGCAGGGCCCCTACGAGCAGTACTTC. Amino acid sequence: CASSMMQGPYEQYF. This chain uses TRBV19 with TRBJ2-7; TRBD1 might be the D (5 bases). V was pared by 3 bases and J by 2 bases, with 11 bases between. This CDR3 has 14 residues. Germline loops: CDR1 LNHDA, CDR2 SQIVND (reference sequence).